These T cell receptor beta chains were read from a single sample in a study of response to subunit inactivated influenza vaccine. One entry per CDR3 protein, called by TCRdb with MiXCR from the RT-PCR reads. The sample holds 700,000 to 900,000 distinct CDR3 sequences, 21% seen once. Sequencing was performed on PBMCs from blood, taken around 5 days after vaccination. Receptor source: a man in his fifties or sixties who received an inactivated influenza vaccine. Both conserved end residues are part of each CDR3.

J	V	CDR3
TRBJ2-7	TRBV7-2	CASSLDRGWYEQYF
TRBJ2-1	TRBV20-1	CSARVSSRTTKRAFYNEQFF
TRBJ2-1	TRBV7-9	CAITGGQDYNEQFF
TRBJ2-7	TRBV11-1	CASTRQGAYEQYF
TRBJ2-3	TRBV20-1	CSAKKRGGDTDTQYF
TRBJ2-1	TRBV20-1	CSASILGQFF
TRBJ2-1	TRBV6-1	CASSADRISYNEQFF
TRBJ2-1	TRBV5-6	CASIVQGLAGVGEQFF
TRBJ2-3	TRBV10-3	CAISGSGDTDTQYF
TRBJ2-1	TRBV2	CASSKLIAGVYNEQFF
TRBJ2-7	TRBV4-2	CASSQAGGYNEQYF
TRBJ1-2	TRBV7-9	CASSSRQGYGYTF
TRBJ2-1	TRBV6-1	CASSPGGGYGEQFF
TRBJ2-7	TRBV9	CASSPLGTGGYEQYF
TRBJ2-7	TRBV5-5	CASRRRGLGEQYF
TRBJ2-7	TRBV7-9	CASSLKPYEQYF
TRBJ2-3	TRBV20-1	CSAREGGTSTDTQYF
TRBJ2-3	TRBV28	CASRGAWDGPNTDTQYF
TRBJ1-2	TRBV11-2	CASSQQGAPGYTF
TRBJ2-2	TRBV7-8	CAARGLAGRTNTGELFF
TRBJ2-6	TRBV20-1	CSASQGARDVLTF
TRBJ2-2	TRBV14	CASSPWTSGELFF
TRBJ2-1	TRBV3-1	CASCRRQGSYNEQFF
TRBJ2-2	TRBV7-2	CASSSLNGELFF
TRBJ1-5	TRBV11-2	CASSRGLGNQPQHF
TRBJ2-5	TRBV30	CAWRGQEETQYF
TRBJ2-1	TRBV20-1	CSAKDNRGRNEQFF
TRBJ2-7	TRBV12-3/TRBV12-4	CASSFFDPTYEQYF
TRBJ2-4	TRBV12-3/TRBV12-4	CASSSRTGRKNIQYF
TRBJ2-4	TRBV7-2	CASSLGGLRGSDIQYF
TRBJ1-4	TRBV20-1	CSARVGSGYEKLFF
TRBJ2-2	TRBV12-3/TRBV12-4	CAISLRFRGAGNTGELFF
TRBJ2-7	TRBV6-2/TRBV6-3	CASSRTGDFRGYEQYF
TRBJ2-7	TRBV7-9	CASSAGRTGYNEQYF
TRBJ2-1	TRBV29-1	CSVEVWEEPYNEQFF
TRBJ2-5	TRBV20-1	CSFSGGAQETQYF
TRBJ1-2	TRBV7-2	CASSQRKQGSYGYTF
TRBJ1-5	TRBV20-1	CSASPTGGGNQPQHF
TRBJ2-1	TRBV28	CASSFSGPIFNEQFF
TRBJ1-5	TRBV19	CASSTEFNQPQHF
TRBJ2-7	TRBV4-2	CASSQGDLYEQYF
TRBJ1-2	TRBV29-1	CSVEESGPGYTF
TRBJ1-1	TRBV5-5	CASSLAPDRGRNTEAFF
TRBJ1-1	TRBV29-1	CSVRQGTEAFF
TRBJ2-7	TRBV20-1	CSASPNRAHEQYF
TRBJ2-5	TRBV11-2	CASSFGGGYQETQYF
TRBJ1-5	TRBV29-1	CSVTLGYNQPQHF
TRBJ2-7	TRBV27	CASSQAGLSYEQYF
TRBJ1-2	TRBV5-1	CASSLQLGRTNYGYTF
TRBJ2-1	TRBV7-9	CASSFLGQIYNEQFF
TRBJ2-3	TRBV4-1	CASSQDLSGGTDTQYF
TRBJ2-1	TRBV12-3/TRBV12-4	CASSSGTGEKFF
TRBJ2-7	TRBV13	CASSPMFAPGHHYEQYF
TRBJ2-1	TRBV20-1	CSASPTSGSISEQFF
TRBJ2-1	TRBV7-2	CASSLAWTGVRSSYNEQFF